This T cell receptor (beta chain) is drawn from a study of blood T cell repertoires in COVID-19. Across the whole study: Italy, Spain and the United States were the sources of the convalescent and acute COVID-19 samples. PBMCs, B-cell-depleted T cells, or T cells were the source of the cDNA or gDNA that made up the material.

Original processing methods: Amplification with reference gene primers provided the estimates of nucleated cell counts. Using immunoSEQ multiplex PCR, the repertoire was profiled, and TCRdb retains in-frame clones only, with some absent. The V and J calls and clone size were taken over from that table, and D and trimming were inferred from the DNA. The sample carries approximately 500,000 clones, nearly 90% recorded once. Enrollment of patients from Seattle took place during active infection, with longitudinal follow-up. Sequenced material: peripheral blood. The sequence came from a man between 18 and 29 years old with COVID-19, enrolled during active disease.

DNA of the CDR3: TGTGCCAGCCACAGGGCCCCGAACTATGGCTACACCTTC. This codes for CASHRAPNYGYTF. This chain uses TRBV19 with TRBJ1-2; possibly TRBD1 for D (6 bases). CDR3 length equals 13 residues. V was shortened by 9 bases and J by 2 bases, with 13 bases between the two germline ends. Germline lookup yields CDR1 LNHDA and CDR2 SQIVND (reference sequence).